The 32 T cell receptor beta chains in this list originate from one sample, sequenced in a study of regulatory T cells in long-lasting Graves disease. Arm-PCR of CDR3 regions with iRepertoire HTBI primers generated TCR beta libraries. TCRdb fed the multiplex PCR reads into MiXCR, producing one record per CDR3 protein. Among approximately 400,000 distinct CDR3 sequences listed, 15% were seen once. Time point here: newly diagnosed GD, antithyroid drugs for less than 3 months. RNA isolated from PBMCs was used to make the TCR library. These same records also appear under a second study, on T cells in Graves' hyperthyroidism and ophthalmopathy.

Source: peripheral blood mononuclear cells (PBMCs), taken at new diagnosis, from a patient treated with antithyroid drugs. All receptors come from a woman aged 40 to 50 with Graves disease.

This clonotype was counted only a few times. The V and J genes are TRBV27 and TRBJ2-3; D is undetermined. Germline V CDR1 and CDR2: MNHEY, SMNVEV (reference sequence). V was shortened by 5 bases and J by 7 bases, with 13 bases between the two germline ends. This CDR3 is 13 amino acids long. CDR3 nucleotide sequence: TGTGCCAGCAGTCTCTCCGACCAGAATACGCAGTATTTT. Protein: CASSLSDQNTQYF.

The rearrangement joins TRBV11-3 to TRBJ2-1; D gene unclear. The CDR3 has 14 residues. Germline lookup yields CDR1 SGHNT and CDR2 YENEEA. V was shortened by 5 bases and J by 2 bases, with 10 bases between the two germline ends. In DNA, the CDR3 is TGTGCCAGCAGCCGCCTCCTCACCTACAATGAGCAGTTCTTC. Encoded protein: CASSRLLTYNEQFF.

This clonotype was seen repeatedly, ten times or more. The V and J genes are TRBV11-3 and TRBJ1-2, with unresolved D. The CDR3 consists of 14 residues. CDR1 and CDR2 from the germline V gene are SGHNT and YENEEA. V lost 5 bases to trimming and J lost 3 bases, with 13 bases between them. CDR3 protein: CASSRHSGDYGYTF. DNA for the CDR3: TGTGCCAGCAGCCGACATTCCGGCGACTATGGCTACACCTTC.

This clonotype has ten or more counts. CDR3 protein: CASSTDYGYTF. The DNA for the CDR3 is TGTGCCAGCTCAACAGACTATGGCTACACCTTC. The chain has TRBV9 and TRBJ1-2; D call uncertain. This CDR3 spans 11 amino acids. Trimming cost V 7 bases and J 3 bases, with 7 bases left between them. Germline V gene data show CDR1 as SGDLS and CDR2 as YYNGEE. The variable domain in full, with the rest retrieved from reference TRBV9 and TRBJ1-2, is DSGVTQTPKHLITATGQRVTLRCSPRSGDLSVYWYQQSLDQGLQFLIQYYNGEERAKGNILERFSAQQFPDLHSELNLSSLELGDSALYFCASSTDYGYTFGSGTRLTVV.

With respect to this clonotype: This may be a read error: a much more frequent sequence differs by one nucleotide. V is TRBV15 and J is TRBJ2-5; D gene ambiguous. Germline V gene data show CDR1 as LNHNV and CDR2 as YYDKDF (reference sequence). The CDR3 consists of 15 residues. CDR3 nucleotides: TGTTCCACCAGCAGAGATCTTCCTATCCAAGAGACCCAGTACTTC. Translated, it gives CSTSRDLPIQETQYF.

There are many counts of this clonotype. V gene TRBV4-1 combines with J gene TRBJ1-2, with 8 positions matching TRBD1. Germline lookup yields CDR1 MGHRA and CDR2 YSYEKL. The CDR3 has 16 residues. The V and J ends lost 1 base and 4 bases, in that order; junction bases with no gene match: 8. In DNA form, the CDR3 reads TGCGCCAGCAGCCAAGTAAGGGCAGGGGGCAGCTATGGCTACACCTTC. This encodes CASSQVRAGGSYGYTF.

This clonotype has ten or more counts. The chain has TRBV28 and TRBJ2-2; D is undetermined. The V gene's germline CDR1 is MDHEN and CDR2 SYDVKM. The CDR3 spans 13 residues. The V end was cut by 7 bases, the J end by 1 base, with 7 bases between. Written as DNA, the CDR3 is TGTGCCAGCAAAAACGGGAACACCGGGGAGCTGTTTTTT. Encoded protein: CASKNGNTGELFF.

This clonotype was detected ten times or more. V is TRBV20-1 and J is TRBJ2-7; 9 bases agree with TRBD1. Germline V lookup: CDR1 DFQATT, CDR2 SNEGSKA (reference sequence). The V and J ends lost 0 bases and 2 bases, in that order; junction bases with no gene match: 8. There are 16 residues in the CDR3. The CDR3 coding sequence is TGCAGTGCTAGAGATTGGGCGGGACAGGGACCCTACGAGCAGTACTTC. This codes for CSARDWAGQGPYEQYF.

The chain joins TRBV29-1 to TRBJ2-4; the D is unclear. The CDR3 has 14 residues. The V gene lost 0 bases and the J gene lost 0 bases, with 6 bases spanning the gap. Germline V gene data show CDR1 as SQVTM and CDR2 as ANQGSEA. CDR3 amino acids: CSVEESLAKNIQYF. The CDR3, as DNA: TGCAGCGTTGAAGAGAGTCTAGCCAAAAACATTCAGTACTTC. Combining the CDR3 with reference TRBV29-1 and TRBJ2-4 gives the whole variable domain SAVISQKPSRDICQRGTSLTIQCQVDSQVTMMFWYRQQPGQSLTLIATANQGSEATYESGFVIDKFPISRPNLTFSTLTVSNMSPEDSSIYLCSVEESLAKNIQYFGAGTRLSVL.

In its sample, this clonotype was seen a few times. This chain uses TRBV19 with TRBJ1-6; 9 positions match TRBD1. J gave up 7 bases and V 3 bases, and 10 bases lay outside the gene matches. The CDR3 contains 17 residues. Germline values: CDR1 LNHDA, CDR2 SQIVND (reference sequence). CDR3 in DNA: TGTGCCAGTAGTATTAACCTCCGGGACAGGGTCAATTCACCCCTCCACTTT. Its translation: CASSINLRDRVNSPLHF.

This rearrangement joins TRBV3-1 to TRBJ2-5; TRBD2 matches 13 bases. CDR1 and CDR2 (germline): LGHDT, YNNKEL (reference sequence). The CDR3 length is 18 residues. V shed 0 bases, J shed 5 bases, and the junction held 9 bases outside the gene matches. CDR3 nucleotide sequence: TGTGCCAGCAGCCAAGATTGGTCAGGACTAGCGGGAGTCGAGACCCAGTACTTC. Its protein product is CASSQDWSGLAGVETQYF.

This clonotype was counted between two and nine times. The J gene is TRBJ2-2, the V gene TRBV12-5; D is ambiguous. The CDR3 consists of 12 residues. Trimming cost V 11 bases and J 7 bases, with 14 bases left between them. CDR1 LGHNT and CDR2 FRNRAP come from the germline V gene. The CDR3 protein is CAYSTACGELFF. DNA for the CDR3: TGTGCTTACAGTACGGCTTGCGGGGAGCTGTTTTTT.

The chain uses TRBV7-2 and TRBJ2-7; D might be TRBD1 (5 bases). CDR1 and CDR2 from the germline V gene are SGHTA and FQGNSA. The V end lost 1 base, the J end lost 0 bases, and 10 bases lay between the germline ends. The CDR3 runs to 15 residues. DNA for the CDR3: TGTGCCAGCAGCTTAGAGGGGCCGAGCTCCTACGAGCAGTACTTC. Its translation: CASSLEGPSSYEQYF.

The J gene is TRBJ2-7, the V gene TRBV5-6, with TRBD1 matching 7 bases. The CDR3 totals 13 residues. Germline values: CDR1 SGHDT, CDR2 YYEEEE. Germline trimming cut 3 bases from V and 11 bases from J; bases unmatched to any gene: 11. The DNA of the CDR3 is TGTGCCAGCAGCTCCGACCGACAGGGACGAGAGTACTTC. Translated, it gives CASSSDRQGREYF. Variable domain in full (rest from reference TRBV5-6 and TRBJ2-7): DAGVTQSPTHLIKTRGQQVTLRCSPKSGHDTVSWYQQALGQGPQFIFQYYEEEERQRGNFPDRFSGHQFPNYSSELNVNALLLGDSALYLCASSSDRQGREYFGPGTRLTVT.

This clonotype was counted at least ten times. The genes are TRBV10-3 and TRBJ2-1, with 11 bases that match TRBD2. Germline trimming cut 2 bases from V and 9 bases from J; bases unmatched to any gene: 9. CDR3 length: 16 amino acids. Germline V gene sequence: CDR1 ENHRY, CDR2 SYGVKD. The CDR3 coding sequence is TGTGCCATCAGTGAGCCCACTAGCGGGAGACTCAGTGAGCAGTTCTTC. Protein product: CAISEPTSGRLSEQFF.

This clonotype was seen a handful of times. This CDR3 reads CATSRDGAPRADTQYF. Here the CDR3 DNA reads TGTGCCACCAGCAGAGATGGAGCACCCAGGGCAGATACGCAGTATTTT. The chain carries TRBV15 and TRBJ2-3; tentative D call: TRBD1 (5 bases). V dropped 0 bases and J dropped 4 bases, with 14 bases sitting between them. CDR1 and CDR2 (germline): LNHNV, YYDKDF (reference sequence). This CDR3 comprises 16 residues.

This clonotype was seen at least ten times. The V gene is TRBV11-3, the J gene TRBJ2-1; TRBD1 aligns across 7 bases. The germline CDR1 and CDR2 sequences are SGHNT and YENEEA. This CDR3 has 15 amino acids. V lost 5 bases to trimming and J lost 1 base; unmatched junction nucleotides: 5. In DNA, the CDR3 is TGTGCCAGCAGCACACGGACAGGTTCCTACAATGAGCAGTTCTTC. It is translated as CASSTRTGSYNEQFF.

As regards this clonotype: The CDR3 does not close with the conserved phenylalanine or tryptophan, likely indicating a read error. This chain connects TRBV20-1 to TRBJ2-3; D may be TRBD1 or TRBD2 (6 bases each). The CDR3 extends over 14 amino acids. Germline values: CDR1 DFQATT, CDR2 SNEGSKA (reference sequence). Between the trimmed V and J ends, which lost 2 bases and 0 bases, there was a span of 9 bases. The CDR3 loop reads CSARRGASTDTQYL. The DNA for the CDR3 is TGCAGTGCTAGAAGGGGGGCTAGCACAGATACGCAGTATTTG.

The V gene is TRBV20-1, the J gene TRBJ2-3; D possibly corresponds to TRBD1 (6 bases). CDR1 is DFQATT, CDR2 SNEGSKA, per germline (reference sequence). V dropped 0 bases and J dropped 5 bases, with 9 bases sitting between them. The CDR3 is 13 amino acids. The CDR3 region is CSARDQGGDTQYF. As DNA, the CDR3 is TGCAGTGCTAGAGATCAAGGGGGAGATACGCAGTATTTT.

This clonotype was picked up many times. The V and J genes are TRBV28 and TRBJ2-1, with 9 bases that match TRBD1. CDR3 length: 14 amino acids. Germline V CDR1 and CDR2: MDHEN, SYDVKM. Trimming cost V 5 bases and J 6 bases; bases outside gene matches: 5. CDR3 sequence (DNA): TGTGCCAGCAGTCTGACAGGGGGAGGCAATGAGCAGTTCTTC. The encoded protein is CASSLTGGGNEQFF.

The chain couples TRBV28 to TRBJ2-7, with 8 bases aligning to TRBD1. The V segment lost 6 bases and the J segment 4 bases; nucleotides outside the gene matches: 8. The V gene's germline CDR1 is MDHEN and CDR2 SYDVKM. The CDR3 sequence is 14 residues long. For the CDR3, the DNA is TGTGCCAGCAGGCCTACAGGGGGGCAGTACGAGCAGTACTTC. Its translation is CASRPTGGQYEQYF. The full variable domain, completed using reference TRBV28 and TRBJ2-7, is DVKVTQSSRYLVKRTGEKVFLECVQDMDHENMFWYRQDPGLGLRLIYFSYDVKMKEKGDIPEGYSVSREKKERFSLILESASTNQTSMYLCASRPTGGQYEQYFGPGTRLTVT.

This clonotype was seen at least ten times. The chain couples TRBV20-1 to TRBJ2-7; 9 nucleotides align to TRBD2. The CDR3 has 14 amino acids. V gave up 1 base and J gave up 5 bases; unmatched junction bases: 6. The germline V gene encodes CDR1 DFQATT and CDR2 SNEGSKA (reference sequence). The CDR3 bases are TGCAGTGCTAGAGTTAGCGGGAGTCGGGACGAGCAGTACTTC. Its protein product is CSARVSGSRDEQYF.

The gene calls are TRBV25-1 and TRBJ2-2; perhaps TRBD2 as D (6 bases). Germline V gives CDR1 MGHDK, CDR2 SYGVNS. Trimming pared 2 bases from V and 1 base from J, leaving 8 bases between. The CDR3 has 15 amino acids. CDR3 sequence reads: CASSETSLNTGELFF. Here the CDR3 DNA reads TGTGCCAGCAGTGAAACTAGCTTGAACACCGGGGAGCTGTTTTTT.

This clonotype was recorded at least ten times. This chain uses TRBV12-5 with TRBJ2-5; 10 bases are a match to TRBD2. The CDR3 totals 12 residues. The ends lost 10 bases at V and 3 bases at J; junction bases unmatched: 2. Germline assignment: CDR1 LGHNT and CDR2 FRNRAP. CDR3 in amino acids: CATGLAEETQYF. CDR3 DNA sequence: TGTGCTACTGGACTAGCGGAAGAGACCCAGTACTTC.

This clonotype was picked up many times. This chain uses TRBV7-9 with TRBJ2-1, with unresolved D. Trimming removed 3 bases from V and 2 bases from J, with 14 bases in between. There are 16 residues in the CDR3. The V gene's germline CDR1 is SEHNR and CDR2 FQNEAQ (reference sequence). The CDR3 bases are TGTGCCAGCAGCTTGATAGGTGGGATCCCCTACAATGAGCAGTTCTTC. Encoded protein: CASSLIGGIPYNEQFF.

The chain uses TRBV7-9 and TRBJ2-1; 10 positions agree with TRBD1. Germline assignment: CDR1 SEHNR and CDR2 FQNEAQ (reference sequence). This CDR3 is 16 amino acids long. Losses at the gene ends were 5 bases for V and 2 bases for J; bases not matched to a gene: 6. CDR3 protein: CASSPTGTGAYNEQFF. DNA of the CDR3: TGTGCCAGCAGCCCCACGGGGACAGGGGCCTACAATGAGCAGTTCTTC.

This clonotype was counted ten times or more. CDR3 sequence reads: CASSPGQGYSDQPQHF. The DNA for the CDR3 is TGTGCCAGCAGTCCGGGACAGGGATACTCAGATCAGCCCCAGCATTTT. The chain couples TRBV12-3 or TRBV12-4 to TRBJ1-5; 9 nucleotides align to TRBD1. The CDR3 runs 16 residues. V lost 5 bases, J lost 5 bases, and 10 bases stayed unmatched.

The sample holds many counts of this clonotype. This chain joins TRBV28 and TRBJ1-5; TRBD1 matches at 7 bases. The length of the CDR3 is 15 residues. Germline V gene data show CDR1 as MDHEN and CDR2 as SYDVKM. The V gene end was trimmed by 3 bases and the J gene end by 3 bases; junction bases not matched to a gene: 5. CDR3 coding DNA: TGTGCCAGCAGTTTGAGACAGGGCCACAATCAGCCCCAGCATTTT. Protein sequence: CASSLRQGHNQPQHF.

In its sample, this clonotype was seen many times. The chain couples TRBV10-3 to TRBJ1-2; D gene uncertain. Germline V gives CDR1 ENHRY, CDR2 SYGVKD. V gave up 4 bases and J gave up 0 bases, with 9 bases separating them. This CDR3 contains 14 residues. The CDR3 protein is CAISAGDTNYGYTF. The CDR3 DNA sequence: TGTGCCATCAGTGCCGGTGACACTAACTATGGCTACACCTTC.

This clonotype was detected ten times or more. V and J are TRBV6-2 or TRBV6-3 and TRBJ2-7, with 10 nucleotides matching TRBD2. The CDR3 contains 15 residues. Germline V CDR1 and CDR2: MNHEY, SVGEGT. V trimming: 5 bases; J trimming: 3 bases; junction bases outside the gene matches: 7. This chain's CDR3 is CASSTGLAADYEQYF. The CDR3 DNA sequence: TGTGCCAGCAGTACCGGACTAGCGGCCGACTACGAGCAGTACTTC.

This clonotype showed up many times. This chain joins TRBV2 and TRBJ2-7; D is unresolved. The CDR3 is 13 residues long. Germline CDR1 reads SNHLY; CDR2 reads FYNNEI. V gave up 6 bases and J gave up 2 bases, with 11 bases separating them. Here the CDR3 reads CASRASAAYEQYF. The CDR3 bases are TGTGCCAGCAGAGCCTCGGCCGCCTACGAGCAGTACTTC.

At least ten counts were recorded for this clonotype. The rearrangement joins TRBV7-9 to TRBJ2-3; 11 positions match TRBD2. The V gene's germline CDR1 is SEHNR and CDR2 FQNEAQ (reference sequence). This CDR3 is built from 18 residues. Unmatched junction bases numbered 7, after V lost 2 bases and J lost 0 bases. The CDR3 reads CASSLTSSGRISTDTQYF. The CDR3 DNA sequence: TGTGCCAGCAGCTTAACCTCTAGCGGGAGGATTAGCACAGATACGCAGTATTTT.